This TCR beta chain was retrieved from a study of blood T cells in healthy people across ages. The study, taken as a whole, reports: Higher naive T cell percentage went strongly together with higher TCR beta diversity.

Using a J-beta primer mix together with a sample-barcoded 5' primer, a second PCR was run for about 7 to 12 cycles. TCRdb independently ran MiXCR on the 5' RACE reads; one entry per CDR3 protein. Seen here are more than 450,000 distinct CDR3 sequences, about 26% observed once, and the top ten hold over 3.5%. Remarks on this clonotype: The antigen remains unidentified.

CDR1 and CDR2 from the germline V gene are SGHTA and FQGNSA. This CDR3 region has 16 residues. The V gene lost 2 bases and the J gene lost 0 bases, with 11 bases spanning the gap. These data were also reused for a study on T cells of mothers and their children.

The sample comprised blood. The chain recombines TRBV7-2 with TRBJ2-4; D is uncertain. This receptor was taken from a boy aged 2 to 10 in good health. CDR3 amino acids: CASSLLVLSAKNIQYF. The CDR3 DNA reads TGTGCCAGCAGCTTATTGGTTCTGTCAGCCAAAAACATTCAGTACTTC.